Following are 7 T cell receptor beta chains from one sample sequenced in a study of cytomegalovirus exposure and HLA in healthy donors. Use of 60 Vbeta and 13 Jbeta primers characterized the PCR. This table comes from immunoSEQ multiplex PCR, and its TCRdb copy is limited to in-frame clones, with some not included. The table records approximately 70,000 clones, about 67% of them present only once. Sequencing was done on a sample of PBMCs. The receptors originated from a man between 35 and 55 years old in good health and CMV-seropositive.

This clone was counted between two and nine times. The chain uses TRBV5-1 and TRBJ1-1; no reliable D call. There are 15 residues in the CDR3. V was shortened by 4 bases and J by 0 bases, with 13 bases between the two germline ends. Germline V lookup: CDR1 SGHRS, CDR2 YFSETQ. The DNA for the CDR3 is TGCGCCAGCAGCACCGGAGGGCCGATGAACACTGAAGCTTTCTTT. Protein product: CASSTGGPMNTEAFF.

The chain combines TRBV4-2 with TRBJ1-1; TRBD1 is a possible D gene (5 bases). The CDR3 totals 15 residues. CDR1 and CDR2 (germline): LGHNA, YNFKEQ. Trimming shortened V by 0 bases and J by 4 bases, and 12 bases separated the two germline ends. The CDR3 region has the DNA TGTGCCAGCAGCCAAGAAGCTAGCGGGGGCACTGAAGCTTTCTTT. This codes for CASSQEASGGTEAFF.

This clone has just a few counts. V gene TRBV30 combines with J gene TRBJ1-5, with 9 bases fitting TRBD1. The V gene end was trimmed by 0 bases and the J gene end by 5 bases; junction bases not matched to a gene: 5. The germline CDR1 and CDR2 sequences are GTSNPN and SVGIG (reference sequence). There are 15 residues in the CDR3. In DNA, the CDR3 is TGTGCCTGGAGTGTATCGGGACAGGGCGATCAGCCCCAGCATTTT. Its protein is CAWSVSGQGDQPQHF. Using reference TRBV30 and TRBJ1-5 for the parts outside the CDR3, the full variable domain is SQTIHQWPATLVQPVGSPLSLECTVEGTSNPNLYWYRQAAGRGLQLLFYSVGIGQISSEVPQNLSASRPQDRQFILSSKKLLLSDSGFYLCAWSVSGQGDQPQHFGDGTRLSIL.

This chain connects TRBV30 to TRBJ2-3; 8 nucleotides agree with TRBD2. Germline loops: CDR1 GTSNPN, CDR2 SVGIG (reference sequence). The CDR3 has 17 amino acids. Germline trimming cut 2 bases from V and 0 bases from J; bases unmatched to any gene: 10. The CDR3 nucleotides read TGTGCCTGGAGTCTGGCGGGGGGAATCACTAGCACAGATACGCAGTATTTT. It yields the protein CAWSLAGGITSTDTQYF.

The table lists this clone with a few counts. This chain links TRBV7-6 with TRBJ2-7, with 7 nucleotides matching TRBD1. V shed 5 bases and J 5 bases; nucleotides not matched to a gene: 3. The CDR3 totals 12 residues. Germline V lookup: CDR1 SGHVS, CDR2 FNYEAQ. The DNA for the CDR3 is TGTGCCAGCAGCCGCGACAGGGACGAGCAGTACTTC. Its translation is CASSRDRDEQYF.

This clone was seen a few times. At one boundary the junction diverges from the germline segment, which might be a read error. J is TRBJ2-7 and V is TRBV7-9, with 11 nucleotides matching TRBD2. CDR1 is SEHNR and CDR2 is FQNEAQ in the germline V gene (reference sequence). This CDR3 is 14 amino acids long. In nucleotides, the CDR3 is TGTGCCAGCAGCCTAGCGGGAGGACTCTCCGAGCAGTACTTC. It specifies CASSLAGGLSEQYF.

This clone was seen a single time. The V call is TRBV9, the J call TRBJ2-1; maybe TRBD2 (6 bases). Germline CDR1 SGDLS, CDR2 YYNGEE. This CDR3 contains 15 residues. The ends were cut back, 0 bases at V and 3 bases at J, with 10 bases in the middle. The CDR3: CASSVVGGYYNEQFF. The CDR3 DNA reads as TGTGCCAGCAGCGTAGTTGGGGGGTACTACAATGAGCAGTTCTTC. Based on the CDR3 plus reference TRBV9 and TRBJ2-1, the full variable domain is DSGVTQTPKHLITATGQRVTLRCSPRSGDLSVYWYQQSLDQGLQFLIQYYNGEERAKGNILERFSAQQFPDLHSELNLSSLELGDSALYFCASSVVGGYYNEQFFGPGTRLTVL.